The 12 T cell receptor beta chains below were found in one sample sequenced in a study of regulatory T cells in long-lasting Graves disease. Time point given: newly diagnosed GD, antithyroid drugs for less than 3 months. PBMC-derived RNA was used for the TCR library. Sequencing libraries for TCR beta were prepared with iRepertoire HTBI primers and Arm-PCR of CDR3 regions. TCRdb fed the multiplex PCR reads into MiXCR, producing one record per CDR3 protein. The sample consists of 620,000 or so distinct CDR3 sequences, less than 20% of them appearing once. Separately, the same data were catalogued under a study of T cells in Graves' hyperthyroidism and ophthalmopathy.

The sequencing here drew on peripheral blood mononuclear cells (PBMCs), taken at new diagnosis, from a patient treated with antithyroid drugs. The receptors come from a woman in her thirties with Graves disease.

This clonotype appeared a few times. The chain recombines TRBV24-1 with TRBJ2-1; D possibly matches TRBD1 or TRBD2 (6 bases each). Per germline, CDR1 KGHDR and CDR2 SFDVKD. V lost 4 bases and J 0 bases, leaving 15 bases between the germline ends. The CDR3 is 17 amino acids. CDR3 in DNA: TGTGCCACCAGTGACGGGGGACAACTGAGCTCCTACAATGAGCAGTTCTTC. This codes for CATSDGGQLSSYNEQFF.

This clonotype was counted ten times or more. This rearrangement joins TRBV2 to TRBJ2-5, with D possibly TRBD2 on 5 matching bases. Deletions cut 3 bases from V and 5 bases from J, with 16 bases between. The germline V gene encodes CDR1 SNHLY and CDR2 FYNNEI. This CDR3 region has 15 residues. The CDR3 DNA reads TGTGCCAGCAGTGAGAGGCCGATAACGGGGGAGACCCAGTACTTC. This gives the protein CASSERPITGETQYF.

This clonotype was seen many times. The rearrangement links TRBV28 to TRBJ2-7; perhaps TRBD1 as D (5 bases). Germline-derived CDR1 and CDR2 are MDHEN and SYDVKM. Trimming shortened V by 10 bases and J by 0 bases, and 10 bases separated the two germline ends. The CDR3 length is 12 residues. CDR3 in DNA: TGTGCCACCGACAGTCACTCCTACGAGCAGTACTTC. As protein: CATDSHSYEQYF.

This clonotype was picked up many times. The gene calls are TRBV2 and TRBJ1-3; D remains ambiguous. The CDR3 sequence is 17 residues long. In germline, CDR1 is SNHLY, CDR2 FYNNEI. Trimming cost V 6 bases and J 1 base, with 19 bases left between them. The CDR3 DNA sequence: TGTGCCAGCAGGTCATTATTAGTGCGTGCGTCTGGAAACACCATATATTTT. Translation: CASRSLLVRASGNTIYF.

The sample holds a few counts of this clonotype. The chain employs TRBV5-1 and TRBJ1-3, with no clear D. The CDR3 covers 16 residues. Germline CDR1 reads SGHRS; CDR2 reads YFSETQ. Trimming removed 0 bases at V and 0 bases at J, with 10 bases between. The CDR3 region is CASSLGPTRSGNTIYF. CDR3 DNA: TGCGCCAGCAGCTTGGGTCCGACACGCTCTGGAAACACCATATATTTT.

The rearrangement uses TRBV6-1 and TRBJ1-6, with 10 bases identical to TRBD1. CDR1 MNHNS and CDR2 SASEGT come from the germline V gene. Trimming took 10 bases from V and 6 from J; bases not matched to a gene: 6. The CDR3 covers 14 residues. Here the CDR3 reads CANPGQGTNSPLHF. The CDR3, as DNA: TGTGCCAACCCGGGACAGGGGACTAATTCACCCCTCCACTTT.

The table lists this clonotype with many counts. The CDR3 region has the DNA TGTGCCAGCAGTTTATCGGGACAGGGGGTCTACGAGCAGTACTTC. It codes for CASSLSGQGVYEQYF. The J gene is TRBJ2-7, the V gene TRBV27, with 11 bases that match TRBD1. Germline V gives CDR1 MNHEY, CDR2 SMNVEV (reference sequence). CDR3 length: 15 residues. The junction had 1 base not matched to a gene; V was cut back by 0 bases and J by 3 bases.

This clonotype has at least ten counts. This sequence joins TRBV6-1 and TRBJ1-3; maybe TRBD1 (5 bases). Between the trimmed V and J ends, which lost 6 bases and 0 bases, there was a span of 12 bases. CDR1 and CDR2 (germline): MNHNS, SASEGT. This CDR3 has 15 residues. CDR3 residues: CASRVLGPSGNTIYF. CDR3 bases: TGTGCCAGCAGGGTACTGGGGCCCTCTGGAAACACCATATATTTT.

This clonotype occurred a few times. This chain joins TRBV19 and TRBJ1-5; tentative D call: TRBD1 (6 bases). Germline loops: CDR1 LNHDA, CDR2 SQIVND (reference sequence). Trimming removed 10 bases from V and 4 bases from J, with 26 bases in between. The CDR3 is 17 amino acids. The CDR3 DNA follows: TGTGCCATCCTCACAGGGACTTCTTCTTCCTTTAATCAGCCCCAGCATTTT. It yields the protein CAILTGTSSSFNQPQHF.

This clonotype was seen ten or more times. The chain has TRBV10-3 and TRBJ2-7, with TRBD2 as a possible D gene (5 bases). V lost 2 bases and J lost 6, with 11 bases in between. Germline CDR1 is ENHRY and CDR2 is SYGVKD. CDR3 length: 13 amino acids. The CDR3 nucleotides read TGTGCCATCAGTGAGGGACCCGAGGGCGAGCAGTACTTC. Translation gives CAISEGPEGEQYF.

This clonotype appeared many times. V gene TRBV3-1 combines with J gene TRBJ2-7, with 9 bases matching TRBD1. With V trimmed by 4 bases and J by 5 bases, 6 bases remained unmatched. CDR3 size: 14 residues. The germline CDR1 and CDR2 sequences are LGHDT and YNNKEL (reference sequence). The CDR3 DNA reads as TGTGCCAGCAGCCGCCGACAGGGGGGCCACGAGCAGTACTTC. This encodes CASSRRQGGHEQYF.

The chain has TRBV7-3 and TRBJ1-1, with D possibly being TRBD1 (5 bases). There are 16 residues in the CDR3. Germline CDR1 reads SGHTA; CDR2 reads FQGTGA. Deletions cut 0 bases from V and 2 bases from J, with 13 bases between. The DNA for the CDR3 is TGTGCCAGCAGCTTAACGGGGGGGGTGGGAAACACTGAAGCTTTCTTT. This gives the protein CASSLTGGVGNTEAFF.